This is a list of T cell receptor beta chains from one sample in a study of cytomegalovirus exposure and HLA in healthy donors. Profiled with immunoSEQ multiplex PCR; TCRdb holds only in-frame clones, not every one. The sample contains 90,000 to 120,000 clones, 81% of which appear only once. Material for sequencing was PBMCs. The receptors originated from a man younger than 45 in good health and CMV-seronegative. The CDR3 runs from the conserved cysteine through the conserved F or W. Each record gives: V gene, D gene, J gene, CDR3 protein. The D gene is left open where the match is weak.

TRBV2	NA	TRBJ2-7	CASQQPLSYEQYF
TRBV28	TRBD2	TRBJ2-7	CASSDLAGEYEQYF
TRBV7-2	TRBD2	TRBJ2-7	CASSPSGGASYEQYF
TRBV6-5	TRBD1	TRBJ1-5	CASSPDRASNQPQHF
TRBV29-1	TRBD2	TRBJ2-1	CSAWGTSGSNEQFF
TRBV6-4	TRBD2	TRBJ2-1	CASSAPPGGNNEQFF
TRBV29-1	NA	TRBJ2-5	CSVPKETQYF
TRBV30	NA	TRBJ1-1	CAWSVSTSGTEAFF
TRBV5-8	NA	TRBJ1-6	CASSLVRNSPLHF
TRBV9	NA	TRBJ1-3	CASSPRGTGSSGNTIYF
TRBV2	TRBD2	TRBJ2-1	CASFGSGRGGGYNEQFF
TRBV2	TRBD1	TRBJ1-2	CAPPRGQGNSLHGYTF
TRBV10-3	NA	TRBJ2-7	CAISESPREQYF
TRBV5-1	TRBD2	TRBJ2-3	CASSSPSGTTDTQYF
TRBV5-6	NA	TRBJ2-5	CASTFSMGQQYF
TRBV6-5	NA	TRBJ1-5	CASSYSRENQPQHF
TRBV9	TRBD1	TRBJ2-2	CASSAPTGQDTGELFF
TRBV7-2	TRBD2	TRBJ2-1	CASSQTSGHYNEQFF
TRBV5-1	TRBD2	TRBJ2-7	CASSGGGREQYF
TRBV6-6	NA	TRBJ1-4	CASSYSSPGGGEKLFF
TRBV11-2	NA	TRBJ2-2	CASSPGGELFF
TRBV10-3	TRBD1	TRBJ2-7	CAISDPGQGLSYEQYF
TRBV19	NA	TRBJ1-5	CASSGLLNQPQHF
TRBV30	TRBD2	TRBJ2-3	CAWSSAGGPPDTQYF
TRBV9	TRBD1	TRBJ2-7	CASSVEGRGREQYF
TRBV7-9	TRBD2	TRBJ2-2	CAGERGSGTGELFF
TRBV6-5	TRBD2	TRBJ2-3	CASRAGGYDTQYF
TRBV7-9	NA	TRBJ2-1	CASSLREWGEQFF
TRBV10-1	TRBD2	TRBJ2-7	CASSESGGYEQYF
TRBV19	NA	TRBJ2-4	CASSIDRGNIQYF
TRBV6-5	TRBD1	TRBJ2-4	CASSWGRDRNKNIQYF